The 4 T cell receptor beta chains listed next were all sequenced from one sample in a study of shared clonotypes between healthy human individuals. Sequenced by immunoSEQ multiplex PCR; TCRdb stores in-frame clones only, minus some. Among roughly 1.5 million clones, 98% were seen once, and the ten largest hold 0.4% to 0.55%. The source material was naive CD4+ T cells sorted from blood. Regarding subset: CD45RA+ positively selected. These TCRs come from a young man in good health.

A word on this clone: This sample also contains other DNA sequences that code for the same CDR3. J is TRBJ2-5 and V is TRBV14; D unresolved. This CDR3 is built from 12 residues. Trimming removed 1 base from V and 5 bases from J, with 5 bases in between. Germline V gene sequence: CDR1 SGHDN, CDR2 FVKESK. CDR3 nucleotides: TGTGCCAGCAGCCAAGTTCGGGAGACCCAGTACTTC. It specifies CASSQVRETQYF.

The chain is built from TRBV7-2 and TRBJ2-1; D uncertain. The V gene lost 5 bases and the J gene lost 8 bases, with 7 bases spanning the gap. In germline, CDR1 is SGHTA, CDR2 FQGNSA. The CDR3 consists of 11 residues. The CDR3 here is CASSRSYEQFF. Written as DNA, the CDR3 is TGTGCCAGCAGCCGTAGCTATGAGCAGTTCTTC.

The chain combines TRBV18 with TRBJ2-7; D possibly matches TRBD1 or TRBD2 (5 bases each). Trimming removed 0 bases at V and 9 bases at J, with 12 bases between. The germline V gene has CDR1 KGHSH and CDR2 LQKENI. This CDR3 spans 13 amino acids. CDR3 in amino acids: CASSPPGVLGQYF. CDR3 nucleotides: TGTGCCAGCTCACCACCGGGGGTGTTAGGGCAGTACTTC.

Turning to this clone: The identical CDR3 is also encoded by other nucleotide sequences in the sample. The rearrangement links TRBV6-5 to TRBJ2-7, with 8 positions matching TRBD1. The CDR3 is 13 residues long. Germline assignment: CDR1 MNHEY and CDR2 SVGAGI. The V gene end was trimmed by 5 bases and the J gene end by 4 bases; junction bases not matched to a gene: 4. CDR3 amino acids: CASSPGGRYEQYF. Written as DNA, the CDR3 is TGTGCCAGCAGTCCAGGGGGCCGGTACGAGCAGTACTTC.